The 21 T cell receptor beta chains below all came from one sample that was sequenced in a study of blood T cells in healthy people across ages. It was with a sample-barcoded 5' primer and a J-beta primer mix that a second PCR of about 7 to 12 cycles was run. TCRdb independently ran MiXCR on the 5' RACE reads; one entry per CDR3 protein. There are 2 million or so distinct CDR3 sequences in the sample; about 49% occur only once, and 2.1% lies in the top ten. Sequencing used blood. The receptor set was obtained from a middle-aged woman in good health.

The J gene is TRBJ2-1, the V gene TRBV20-1, with D tentatively TRBD2 (5 bases). The CDR3 is made up of 16 amino acids. Germline V gene sequence: CDR1 DFQATT, CDR2 SNEGSKA (reference sequence). Trimming stripped 3 bases from V and 4 bases from J, with 19 bases between. The CDR3 DNA reads TGCAGTGCTAGGGGCCTTGTAGGTTCGGGATACAATGAGCAGTTCTTC. Translated, it gives CSARGLVGSGYNEQFF.

The chain joins TRBV4-3 to TRBJ1-2; a possible D gene is TRBD1 (6 bases). CDR3 size: 15 residues. Looked up from germline, CDR1 is LGHNA and CDR2 is YSLEER. Trimming pared 0 bases from V and 4 bases from J, leaving 12 bases between. CDR3 DNA sequence: TGCGCCAGCAGCCAAGAGGGGGGGCAGGTCTATGGCTACACCTTC. Residues: CASSQEGGQVYGYTF.

The rearrangement joins TRBV4-3 to TRBJ1-6; TRBD1 matches 7 bases. The junction had 11 bases not matched to a gene; V was cut back by 1 base and J by 8 bases. The V gene's germline CDR1 is LGHNA and CDR2 YSLEER. This CDR3 region has 17 residues. CDR3 DNA sequence: TGCGCCAGCAGCCAAGGTCTGACAGGGTCCAGGTATTCACCCCTCCACTTT. This encodes CASSQGLTGSRYSPLHF.

The V gene is TRBV24-1, the J gene TRBJ2-1, with TRBD2 matching over 9 bases. The germline gives CDR1 KGHDR, CDR2 SFDVKD. Trimming took 0 bases from V and 5 from J; bases not matched to a gene: 16. CDR3 length: 20 residues. CDR3 DNA: TGTGCCACCAGTGATTTGCGGTCCCCGCGGGGGGGCAAACCTAACAATGAGCAGTTCTTC. Translation: CATSDLRSPRGGKPNNEQFF.

This clonotype turned up a few times. The V call is TRBV7-8, the J call TRBJ2-1; D gene unclear. Germline-derived CDR1 and CDR2 are SGHVS and FQNEAQ. CDR3 size: 17 residues. V shed 5 bases and J shed 6 bases, with 23 bases lying between them. The DNA for the CDR3 is TGTGCCAGCAGCCCCTCGTCTGGACCGATCCCAGGCAATGAGCAGTTCTTC. Its protein product is CASSPSSGPIPGNEQFF.

This clonotype was seen a few times. The chain combines TRBV7-2 with TRBJ2-3; D remains ambiguous. CDR1 SGHTA and CDR2 FQGNSA come from the germline V gene. The CDR3 consists of 15 residues. Trimming left V 3 bases short and J 4 bases short, with 14 bases between. The CDR3 sequence: CASSLEPETADTQYF. In DNA form, the CDR3 reads TGTGCCAGCAGCTTGGAACCGGAAACAGCAGATACGCAGTATTTT.

This chain links TRBV12-3 or TRBV12-4 with TRBJ2-5; D tentatively reads TRBD1 or TRBD2 (5 bases each). The germline V and J ends were trimmed by 3 bases and 5 bases, with 16 bases remaining between them. The CDR3 has 15 amino acids. The CDR3 sequence: CASSFWGVGAETQYF. CDR3 in DNA: TGTGCCAGCAGTTTCTGGGGCGTCGGGGCGGAGACCCAGTACTTC.

This clonotype was found a few times. V and J are TRBV29-1 and TRBJ2-7; D gene ambiguous. V was clipped by 0 bases and J by 3 bases, with 6 bases between them. The length of the CDR3 is 12 residues. Germline V gene sequence: CDR1 SQVTM, CDR2 ANQGSEA. CDR3 DNA sequence: TGCAGCGTTGAAGAGGTGAACTACGAGCAGTACTTC. This gives the protein CSVEEVNYEQYF.

V gene TRBV9 combines with J gene TRBJ2-1; D ambiguous. V dropped 0 bases and J dropped 4 bases, with 5 bases sitting between them. The CDR3 loop spans 13 amino acids. CDR1 is SGDLS, CDR2 YYNGEE, per germline. The CDR3 region is CASSVAGYNEQFF. The CDR3 DNA is TGTGCCAGCAGCGTAGCCGGTTACAATGAGCAGTTCTTC. Looking up the rest from reference TRBV9 and TRBJ2-1 gives the full variable domain: DSGVTQTPKHLITATGQRVTLRCSPRSGDLSVYWYQQSLDQGLQFLIQYYNGEERAKGNILERFSAQQFPDLHSELNLSSLELGDSALYFCASSVAGYNEQFFGPGTRLTVL.

This clonotype has only one observation. This chain links TRBV7-2 with TRBJ1-5; D is uncertain. This CDR3 has 17 residues. V lost 6 bases and J 0 bases, leaving 18 bases between the germline ends. The germline gives CDR1 SGHTA, CDR2 FQGNSA. CDR3 sequence reads: CASSPGSLVNSNQPQHF. For the CDR3, the DNA is TGTGCCAGCAGTCCGGGTTCCCTAGTAAATAGCAATCAGCCCCAGCATTTT.

The V and J genes are TRBV20-1 and TRBJ2-7, with TRBD1 identical over 7 bases. There are 12 residues in the CDR3. The germline gives CDR1 DFQATT, CDR2 SNEGSKA (reference sequence). This CDR3 reads CITTGEFYEQYF. CDR3 nucleotide sequence: TGCATAACAACAGGGGAATTCTACGAGCAGTACTTC.

The V and J genes are TRBV28 and TRBJ2-7, with D unclear. The CDR3 runs to 13 residues. The V gene lost 7 bases and the J gene lost 4 bases, with 14 bases spanning the gap. Germline V lookup: CDR1 MDHEN, CDR2 SYDVKM. The CDR3 coding sequence is TGTGCCAGCACCACAGCCTCTCCATACGAGCAGTACTTC. Its protein is CASTTASPYEQYF. The full variable domain, in which reference TRBV28 and TRBJ2-7 provide the parts outside the CDR3, is DVKVTQSSRYLVKRTGEKVFLECVQDMDHENMFWYRQDPGLGLRLIYFSYDVKMKEKGDIPEGYSVSREKKERFSLILESASTNQTSMYLCASTTASPYEQYFGPGTRLTVT.

This clonotype was detected only once. This chain joins TRBV4-3 and TRBJ1-5; no clear D. CDR1 LGHNA and CDR2 YSLEER come from the germline V gene. This CDR3 is built from 18 residues. With 0 bases removed from V and 2 bases from J, the gap between germline ends came to 17 bases. CDR3 sequence (DNA): TGCGCCAGCAGCCAAGATGGGCCGGGAGGGTTCGGCAATCAGCCCCAGCATTTT. This encodes CASSQDGPGGFGNQPQHF.

This clonotype was detected only a few times. The chain couples TRBV10-1 to TRBJ2-3, with 11 bases that match TRBD1. The length of the CDR3 is 14 residues. The germline V gene encodes CDR1 WNHNN and CDR2 SYGVQD (reference sequence). J was trimmed by 6 bases and V by 4 bases; bases with no gene match: 3. The CDR3 reads CASSAGTGGDTQYF. CDR3 coding DNA: TGCGCCAGCAGTGCCGGGACAGGGGGGGATACGCAGTATTTT.

J is TRBJ1-2 and V is TRBV6-5; no firm D call. Germline V CDR1 and CDR2: MNHEY, SVGAGI. V was trimmed by 7 bases and J by 3 bases, leaving 12 bases between them. The CDR3 is made up of 13 amino acids. The CDR3 sequence: CASTGGLYYGYTF. CDR3 nucleotide sequence: TGTGCCAGCACGGGCGGGCTCTACTATGGCTACACCTTC.

The chain is built from TRBV6-2 or TRBV6-3 and TRBJ2-7; D unclear. From germline, CDR1 is MNHEY and CDR2 SVGEGT. V lost 8 bases to trimming and J lost 0 bases, with 8 bases between them. The CDR3 sequence is 12 residues long. The DNA of the CDR3 is TGTGCCAGCGCCCAAACCTCCTACGAGCAGTACTTC. Its protein is CASAQTSYEQYF.

This clonotype has just a few counts. This rearrangement joins TRBV6-5 to TRBJ2-4, with TRBD1 matching 7 bases. V was pared by 0 bases and J by 6 bases, with 5 bases of the junction left unmatched. CDR1 and CDR2 (germline): MNHEY, SVGAGI. The CDR3 covers 15 residues. The CDR3 spells CASSYSPGQRNIQYF. The CDR3 DNA reads as TGTGCCAGCAGTTACTCTCCGGGACAGAGAAACATTCAGTACTTC.

V and J are TRBV9 and TRBJ2-3; the match to TRBD2 covers 12 bases. CDR1 SGDLS and CDR2 YYNGEE come from the germline V gene. The CDR3 extends over 16 amino acids. V trimming: 2 bases; J trimming: 6 bases; junction bases outside the gene matches: 7. CDR3 sequence: CASSVGLAGFGDTQYF. CDR3 bases: TGTGCCAGCAGCGTTGGACTAGCGGGGTTCGGGGATACGCAGTATTTT.

CDR3 DNA sequence: TGTGCCAGCAGTTTAAAGGGGAAGACCCAGTACTTC. It is translated as CASSLKGKTQYF. The genes are TRBV28 and TRBJ2-7, with D perhaps matching TRBD1 (5 bases). The end of the DNA fits TRBJ2-5 better, so the J call may be wrong. This CDR3 spans 12 amino acids. The V gene's germline CDR1 is MDHEN and CDR2 SYDVKM.

The chain carries TRBV20-1 and TRBJ2-6, with 10 bases lining up with TRBD1. This CDR3 region has 18 residues. Losses at the gene ends were 1 base for V and 2 bases for J; bases not matched to a gene: 8. In germline, CDR1 is DFQATT, CDR2 SNEGSKA (reference sequence). The CDR3 loop reads CSARVRGQGRAGANVLTF. The CDR3 nucleotides read TGCAGTGCTAGAGTAAGGGGACAGGGGAGAGCTGGGGCCAACGTCCTGACTTTC.

This clonotype appeared a few times. This chain uses TRBV27 with TRBJ2-4; perhaps D is TRBD1 or TRBD2 (7 bases each). Looked up from germline, CDR1 is MNHEY and CDR2 is SMNVEV (reference sequence). The CDR3 spans 13 residues. V lost 6 bases, J lost 13 bases, and 19 bases lay in between. CDR3 bases: TGTGCCAGCAGGACCCTCGCAGGGGGGGAGCAGTACTTC. It codes for CASRTLAGGEQYF.